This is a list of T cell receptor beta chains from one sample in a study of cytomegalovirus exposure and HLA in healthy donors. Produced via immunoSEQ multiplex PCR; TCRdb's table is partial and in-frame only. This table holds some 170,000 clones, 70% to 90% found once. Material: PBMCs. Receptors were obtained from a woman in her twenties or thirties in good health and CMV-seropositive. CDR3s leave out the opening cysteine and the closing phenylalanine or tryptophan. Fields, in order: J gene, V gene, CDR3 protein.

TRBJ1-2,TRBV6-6,ASSYSKTGGYGYT
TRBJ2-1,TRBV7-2,ASSTAGQEYNEQF
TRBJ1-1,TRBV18,ASSPQGANTEAF
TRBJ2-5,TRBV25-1,ASSEYASGGRQY
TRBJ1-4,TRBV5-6,ASSLASRFRPNEKLF
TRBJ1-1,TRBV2,AMTVNTEAF
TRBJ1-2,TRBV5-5,ASSLGGSLNYGYT
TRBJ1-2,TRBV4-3,ASSQMQGVNYGYT
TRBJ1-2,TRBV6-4,ASSPNTGSYGYT
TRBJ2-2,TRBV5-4,ASSSMNTGELF
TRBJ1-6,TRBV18,ASSPNEGTSSNSPLH
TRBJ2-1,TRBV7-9,ASSLGGLAWEQF
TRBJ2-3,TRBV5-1,ASSLALSGGATDTQY
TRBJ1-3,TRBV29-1,SAGRTGGNTIY
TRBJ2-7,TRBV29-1,SVADPTTGFYEQY
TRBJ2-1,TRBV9,ASSDSGGAYPHNEQF
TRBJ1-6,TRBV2,ASSDTNSPLH